These 24 T cell receptor beta chains originate from one sample sequenced in a study of Ad26.COV2.S vaccination and SARS-CoV-2 variants. Specified treatment: approximately 18 received Ad26.COV2.S at low or high dose, single or two shots; about 5 received placebo; per-sample allocation not given. Repertoires come from day 63 after the first vaccine or placebo injection. Only in-frame clones appear in the TCRdb table, and some are missing; sequencing was by immunoSEQ multiplex PCR. This sample has about 320,000 clones, with 85% found just once. The starting material was peripheral blood, obtained in a trial of Ad26.COV2.S vaccine versus placebo. The receptors originated from a person between 18 and 65 years old who received the Ad26.COV2.S COVID-19 vaccine or a placebo.

This chain uses TRBV29-1 with TRBJ2-7; the D call may be TRBD1 or TRBD2 (5 bases each). Germline V CDR1 and CDR2: SQVTM, ANQGSEA. With 4 bases removed from V and 6 bases from J, the gap between germline ends came to 7 bases. CDR3 size: 10 residues. CDR3 DNA sequence: TGCAGCGTTGTGAGGGGCGAGCAGTACTTC. This codes for CSVVRGEQYF.

The chain couples TRBV28 to TRBJ1-3; 8 bases fit TRBD1. The CDR3 contains 16 residues. From germline, CDR1 is MDHEN and CDR2 SYDVKM. V lost 6 bases and J lost 2; bases outside the gene matches: 9. CDR3 region: CASSPDRERTGNTIYF. The CDR3 DNA reads TGTGCCAGCAGCCCGGACAGGGAGCGGACTGGAAACACCATATATTTT.

The V and J genes are TRBV5-1 and TRBJ2-1; maybe TRBD1 (7 bases). The CDR3 contains 20 residues. Germline V CDR1 and CDR2: SGHRS, YFSETQ. V was clipped by 3 bases and J by 0 bases, with 25 bases between them. The CDR3 spells CASSSPRTGLVGGSYNEQFF. The CDR3 region has the DNA TGCGCCAGCAGCTCACCTAGGACAGGTTTGGTGGGGGGCTCCTACAATGAGCAGTTCTTC.

This chain joins TRBV5-1 and TRBJ2-7, with 8 bases that match TRBD1. The CDR3 is made up of 16 amino acids. V was pared by 0 bases and J by 2 bases, with 7 bases of the junction left unmatched. Germline V gene data show CDR1 as SGHRS and CDR2 as YFSETQ. CDR3 protein: CASSLGPGQDTYEQYF. Here the CDR3 DNA reads TGCGCCAGCAGCTTGGGACCGGGACAGGACACCTACGAGCAGTACTTC.

The V and J genes are TRBV30 and TRBJ1-3, with D unresolved. CDR3 length: 13 residues. Germline V gives CDR1 GTSNPN, CDR2 SVGIG (reference sequence). Trimming removed 2 bases from V and 4 bases from J, with 9 bases in between. CDR3 DNA sequence: TGTGCCTGGAGTAAAGGGAGGGGAAACACCATATATTTT. Residues: CAWSKGRGNTIYF. Full variable domain (missing parts from reference TRBV30 and TRBJ1-3): SQTIHQWPATLVQPVGSPLSLECTVEGTSNPNLYWYRQAAGRGLQLLFYSVGIGQISSEVPQNLSASRPQDRQFILSSKKLLLSDSGFYLCAWSKGRGNTIYFGEGSWLTVV.

The chain recombines TRBV7-9 with TRBJ1-4, with D perhaps matching TRBD1 (5 bases). This CDR3 is built from 16 residues. V lost 7 bases and J lost 7, with 22 bases in between. Per germline, CDR1 SEHNR and CDR2 FQNEAQ (reference sequence). The CDR3 region has the DNA TGTGCCAGCACTGGAGGCAGGCAAAGGGGTGGTGAAAAACTGTTTTTT. Translated: CASTGGRQRGGEKLFF.

The V and J genes are TRBV5-5 and TRBJ1-2; 8 bases map to TRBD1. This CDR3 spans 15 amino acids. J gave up 6 bases and V 0 bases, and 7 bases lay outside the gene matches. Germline lookup yields CDR1 SGHKS and CDR2 YYEKEE (reference sequence). The CDR3 nucleotides read TGTGCCAGCAGCTTGGGCCCGACAGGGGTGGATGGCTACACCTTC. This gives the protein CASSLGPTGVDGYTF.

The chain carries TRBV7-9 and TRBJ2-6; the D call may be TRBD1 or TRBD2 (5 bases each). Trimming removed 5 bases from V and 0 bases from J, with 17 bases in between. Germline values: CDR1 SEHNR, CDR2 FQNEAQ (reference sequence). This CDR3 is 18 amino acids long. The DNA of the CDR3 is TGTGCCAGCAGCCCGCCGAGGGGACGGACCTCTGGGGCCAACGTCCTGACTTTC. It translates to CASSPPRGRTSGANVLTF.

The chain combines TRBV7-9 with TRBJ2-7, with D perhaps TRBD1 (6 bases). The germline V gene encodes CDR1 SEHNR and CDR2 FQNEAQ (reference sequence). Trimming removed 2 bases from V and 4 bases from J, with 6 bases in between. CDR3 size: 12 residues. As DNA, the CDR3 is TGTGCCAGCAGCTTAAGGGGGTACGAGCAGTACTTC. This encodes CASSLRGYEQYF.

This chain connects TRBV19 to TRBJ2-7; TRBD2 aligns across 9 bases. Germline CDR1 is LNHDA and CDR2 is SQIVND (reference sequence). The CDR3 is made up of 14 amino acids. V shed 5 bases and J 7 bases; nucleotides not matched to a gene: 9. The CDR3 spells CASSSSGAPLEQYF. The CDR3 DNA reads as TGTGCCAGTAGTTCTAGCGGGGCCCCCTTGGAGCAGTACTTC.

J is TRBJ1-2 and V is TRBV9; 7 bases are shared with TRBD1. This CDR3 has 14 amino acids. The junction had 4 bases not matched to a gene; V was cut back by 0 bases and J by 5 bases. Per germline, CDR1 SGDLS and CDR2 YYNGEE. DNA for the CDR3: TGTGCCAGCAGCGTAGGAGACAGGGAATATGGCTACACCTTC. It is translated as CASSVGDREYGYTF.

This rearrangement joins TRBV30 to TRBJ1-6; 8 nucleotides match TRBD1. The germline V gene has CDR1 GTSNPN and CDR2 SVGIG (reference sequence). V lost 3 bases and J lost 7; bases outside the gene matches: 2. The CDR3 runs 13 residues. In DNA, the CDR3 is TGTGCCTGGAGGGACAGGGCCAATTCACCCCTCCACTTT. Translated, it gives CAWRDRANSPLHF.

This clone has just one count. The chain uses TRBV19 and TRBJ1-4; 7 bases match TRBD1. V shed 1 base and J 8 bases; nucleotides not matched to a gene: 7. This CDR3 region has 15 residues. The germline V gene has CDR1 LNHDA and CDR2 SQIVND (reference sequence). The CDR3 loop is CASSIVRGPSEKLFF. The CDR3 nucleotides read TGTGCCAGTAGTATAGTAAGGGGGCCTTCAGAAAAACTGTTTTTT.

The V and J genes are TRBV12-3 or TRBV12-4 and TRBJ2-1, with 8 bases identical to TRBD1. Germline trimming cut 5 bases from V and 10 bases from J; bases unmatched to any gene: 7. This CDR3 has 13 residues. The DNA for the CDR3 is TGTGCCAGCAGTATGGACAGGGCAGGGGAGCAGTTCTTC. Encoded protein: CASSMDRAGEQFF.

This clone was seen only a few times. The rearrangement links TRBV11-3 to TRBJ2-2; a possible D gene is TRBD2 (7 bases). The CDR3 extends over 17 amino acids. CDR1 SGHNT and CDR2 YENEEA come from the germline V gene. V was trimmed by 5 bases and J by 3 bases, leaving 19 bases between them. The CDR3 here is CASSPGGWGADTGELFF. CDR3 nucleotides: TGTGCCAGCAGCCCGGGAGGATGGGGGGCAGACACCGGGGAGCTGTTTTTT.

The J gene is TRBJ1-1, the V gene TRBV12-3 or TRBV12-4; D not resolved. The CDR3 extends over 12 amino acids. V shed 7 bases and J shed 5 bases, with 11 bases lying between them. The DNA for the CDR3 is TGTGCCAGCACCTCAAAGAGGACTGAAGCTTTCTTT. Protein product: CASTSKRTEAFF.

The J gene is TRBJ2-7, the V gene TRBV29-1; no definite D call. The CDR3 sequence is 15 residues long. V lost 3 bases to trimming and J lost 4 bases, with 19 bases between them. Germline CDR1 reads SQVTM; CDR2 reads ANQGSEA. The CDR3 is CSVEGTHEGKYEQYF. The CDR3 bases are TGCAGCGTTGAGGGCACTCACGAAGGAAAATACGAGCAGTACTTC.

This chain uses TRBV5-5 with TRBJ1-5; D unclear. Germline V gives CDR1 SGHKS, CDR2 YYEKEE (reference sequence). This CDR3 has 12 amino acids. With 1 base removed from V and 5 bases from J, the gap between germline ends came to 4 bases. CDR3 nucleotides: TGTGCCAGCAGCTTGTACTATCAGCCCCAGCATTTT. This encodes CASSLYYQPQHF.

This chain uses TRBV5-3 with TRBJ2-3; D is unresolved. TRBV5-3 is an ORF; its function is uncertain. V dropped 0 bases and J dropped 0 bases, with 5 bases sitting between them. There are 14 residues in the CDR3. The CDR3 nucleotides are TGTGCCAGAAGCTTGGGTGGGAGCACAGATACGCAGTATTTT. The encoded protein is CARSLGGSTDTQYF.

The chain recombines TRBV5-1 with TRBJ2-1, with TRBD2 matching over 7 bases. V lost 0 bases and J lost 0; bases outside the gene matches: 9. The CDR3 consists of 18 residues. Germline V CDR1 and CDR2: SGHRS, YFSETQ. CDR3 amino acids: CASSLVASGISSYNEQFF. CDR3 DNA sequence: TGCGCCAGCAGCTTGGTGGCTAGCGGAATTAGCTCCTACAATGAGCAGTTCTTC.

The V gene is TRBV9, the J gene TRBJ2-2; 11 nucleotides agree with TRBD2. The J segment lost 1 base and the V segment lost 4 bases, leaving 3 bases of the junction unmatched. The CDR3 loop spans 16 amino acids. CDR1 and CDR2 from the germline V gene are SGDLS and YYNGEE. The CDR3: CASSPLAGGNTGELFF. The DNA for the CDR3 is TGTGCCAGCAGCCCTCTAGCGGGGGGGAACACCGGGGAGCTGTTTTTT. Full variable domain (rest looked up from reference TRBV9 and TRBJ2-2): DSGVTQTPKHLITATGQRVTLRCSPRSGDLSVYWYQQSLDQGLQFLIQYYNGEERAKGNILERFSAQQFPDLHSELNLSSLELGDSALYFCASSPLAGGNTGELFFGEGSRLTVL.

The rearrangement links TRBV2 to TRBJ2-1, with TRBD1 as a possible D gene (8 bases). CDR1 is SNHLY and CDR2 is FYNNEI in the germline V gene. V was shortened by 6 bases and J by 4 bases, with 28 bases between the two germline ends. This CDR3 contains 19 residues. The CDR3 region has the DNA TGTGCCAGCAGGGAGACAGGGGTCGGTGGGCTAGCGGTTTACAATGAGCAGTTCTTC. Protein sequence: CASRETGVGGLAVYNEQFF.

This clone was counted between two and nine times. The CDR3 loop reads CAISARSSLSYEQYF. Here the CDR3 DNA reads TGTGCCATCAGTGCTAGGAGTTCGTTATCCTACGAGCAGTACTTC. V usage is TRBV10-3 and J usage is TRBJ2-7; D gene unclear. In germline, CDR1 is ENHRY, CDR2 SYGVKD. CDR3 length: 15 amino acids. V shed 4 bases and J shed 1 base, with 14 bases lying between them.

The chain employs TRBV6-6 and TRBJ1-6; possibly TRBD1 for D (6 bases). The CDR3 extends over 14 amino acids. V gave up 4 bases and J gave up 9 bases, with 13 bases separating them. The germline V gene has CDR1 MNHNY and CDR2 SVGAGI (reference sequence). The CDR3 DNA follows: TGTGCCAGCAGTTCGGGACAAACATCTTCACCCCTCCACTTT. As protein: CASSSGQTSSPLHF.